A single sample is the source of the 9 T cell receptor beta chains below, sequenced in a study of cytomegalovirus exposure and HLA in healthy donors. Clones were sequenced by immunoSEQ multiplex PCR, and TCRdb holds only the in-frame ones, with some missing. The top ten clones hold approximately 2.9% of a sample with under 200,000 clones, under 95% of them seen once. Material for sequencing was PBMCs. These TCRs come from a woman aged 18-30 years in good health and CMV-seropositive.

This clone was counted a single time. This chain uses TRBV6-1 with TRBJ2-2; 10 bases map to TRBD2. The germline V gene has CDR1 MNHNS and CDR2 SASEGT. Trimming cost V 2 bases and J 5 bases; bases outside gene matches: 11. CDR3 size: 18 residues. CDR3 nucleotide sequence: TGTGCCAGCAGTGAATTCGCTAGCGGGGGAACGGTTACCGGGGAGCTGTTTTTT. As protein: CASSEFASGGTVTGELFF.

The V call is TRBV4-3, the J call TRBJ2-1; 11 bases line up with TRBD2. This CDR3 is 19 amino acids long. CDR1 and CDR2 from the germline V gene are LGHNA and YSLEER. With 0 bases clipped from V and 1 base from J, the junction kept 8 bases outside the gene matches. The CDR3 region is CASSQEIPLAGVSYNEQFF. The CDR3 DNA reads TGCGCCAGCAGCCAAGAGATCCCACTAGCGGGAGTATCCTACAATGAGCAGTTCTTC.

The chain carries TRBV2 and TRBJ1-6; TRBD1 aligns across 7 bases. V lost 9 bases, J lost 4 bases, and 6 bases stayed unmatched. The CDR3 extends over 14 amino acids. The germline CDR1 and CDR2 sequences are SNHLY and FYNNEI. The CDR3 DNA follows: TGTGCCAGAGACAGGGAAGGGTATAATTCACCCCTCCACTTT. It encodes CARDREGYNSPLHF.

The rearrangement links TRBV5-1 to TRBJ2-3, with 10 positions matching TRBD2. Germline CDR1 reads SGHRS; CDR2 reads YFSETQ. The CDR3 totals 14 residues. V was pared by 5 bases and J by 1 base, with 1 base of the junction left unmatched. The CDR3 region is CASSGTSGTDTQYF. DNA of the CDR3: TGCGCCAGCAGTGGGACTAGCGGCACAGATACGCAGTATTTT. Full variable domain (outside the CDR3, taken from reference TRBV5-1 and TRBJ2-3): KAGVTQTPRYLIKTRGQQVTLSCSPISGHRSVSWYQQTPGQGLQFLFEYFSETQRNKGNFPGRFSGRQFSNSRSEMNVSTLELGDSALYLCASSGTSGTDTQYFGPGTRLTVL.

This rearrangement joins TRBV7-9 to TRBJ2-7, with 8 positions matching TRBD2. V lost 4 bases and J lost 1; bases outside the gene matches: 9. CDR1 is SEHNR, CDR2 FQNEAQ, per germline (reference sequence). The CDR3 is 16 amino acids. The CDR3 loop reads CASSSAGGGPSYEQYF. The CDR3 region has the DNA TGTGCCAGCAGCTCCGCCGGCGGGGGGCCATCCTACGAGCAGTACTTC.

This chain joins TRBV27 and TRBJ2-1; 10 positions agree with TRBD1. This CDR3 region has 14 residues. Germline CDR1 reads MNHEY; CDR2 reads SMNVEV (reference sequence). Losses at the gene ends were 5 bases for V and 7 bases for J; bases not matched to a gene: 5. DNA for the CDR3: TGTGCCAGCAGTCCTCGGACAGGGGGAAATGAGCAGTTCTTC. Its protein product is CASSPRTGGNEQFF.

The V and J genes are TRBV4-2 and TRBJ1-2; tentatively, D is TRBD1 (6 bases). V lost 0 bases and J 4 bases, leaving 9 bases between the germline ends. Germline V CDR1 and CDR2: LGHNA, YNFKEQ. The CDR3 contains 14 residues. In nucleotides, the CDR3 is TGTGCCAGCAGCCAAGAGAAGGGGGTCTATGGCTACACCTTC. It translates to CASSQEKGVYGYTF.

The genes are TRBV19 and TRBJ1-1; TRBD1 is a possible D gene (6 bases). V was trimmed by 4 bases and J by 0 bases, leaving 18 bases between them. The CDR3 covers 17 residues. Germline CDR1 LNHDA, CDR2 SQIVND (reference sequence). CDR3 bases: TGTGCCAGTAGTACCGCGAGAAGGACAGACATGAACACTGAAGCTTTCTTT. Translation gives CASSTARRTDMNTEAFF.

The gene calls are TRBV6-6 and TRBJ2-7; D perhaps matches TRBD1 (6 bases). Germline V gene data show CDR1 as MNHNY and CDR2 as SVGAGI (reference sequence). V was shortened by 6 bases and J by 1 base, with 13 bases between the two germline ends. CDR3 length: 14 residues. DNA of the CDR3: TGTGCCAGCAGAGAACAGGGAAGATCCTACGAGCAGTACTTC. Translated: CASREQGRSYEQYF.